This T cell receptor beta chain was profiled in a study of blood T cell repertoires in COVID-19 (dated by TCRdb to the early 2020s). General notes on the study: Samples covering the acute and convalescent phases of COVID-19 were provided by collaborators in the United States, Italy and Spain. The prospective study material was composed of cDNA or gDNA derived from T cells, B-cell-depleted T cells, or PBMCs. The dataset comprised deeply sampled blood TCRbeta repertoires from subjects exposed to, actively infected with, or recovered from COVID-19. The repertoires were made available in a free public database intended to serve as a resource for research on the immune response to SARS-CoV-2. Sample metadata almost always included a de-identified subject ID, COVID-19 status, age in years and sex. HLA class I and class II types, where available, came from metadata supplied by the sample provider rather than from assay-based typing. Samples came from the ongoing ImmuneRACE study (first 160 participants) plus 1,254 subjects from 6 global collaborators.

TCRbeta CDR3 regions were amplified from genomic DNA by means of the immunoSEQ Assay, a bias-controlled multiplex PCR. In the paper's pipeline: The number of nucleated cells in each sample was estimated from the amplification of reference gene primers within the assay. To quantify the absolute abundance of each unique TCRbeta CDR3 rearrangement, sequence reads were collapsed and filtered. For each sample, productive Simpson clonality was calculated as the square root of Simpson's diversity index across productive rearrangements. TCRdb obtained this table from immuneACCESS and retained in-frame rearrangements with V and J assigned. These tables miss some clones; where compared with another copy, unresolved V genes account for less than half of the shortfall, and the remainder is unexplained. V and J calls and clone size follow that table, whereas D and trimming were derived from the DNA. The sample contains around 72,000 clones, 91% of them found a single time. Of the sample, 10% to 15% falls within the top ten clones.

Points on this clone: Its antigen target is currently unknown. Within one base of it there is no much larger clone, and no base qualities were kept.

Collaborating institutions collected whole blood in K2EDTA tubes following their own protocols. Collaborator samples were shipped for TCRbeta analysis as frozen whole blood, isolated PBMCs, or DNA extracted from either sample type. Trimmed from V: 1 base; trimmed from J: 5 bases; junction bases lacking a gene match: 2. The CDR3 goes from the cysteine to the phenylalanine over 14 residues. Here the CDR3 DNA is all that survives: 42 bases in frame from base 1. The germline V gene (reference sequence) supplies CDR1 LNHNV and CDR2 YYDKDF. Study-level results and caveats: How much clinical and demographic metadata was included differed by source and by participant, and the metadata was provided uncurated.

Here the chain combines TRBV15 and TRBJ1-1, and TRBD1 matches 9 of the central bases. Sequenced sample: peripheral blood. The receptor was derived from a human donor with active COVID-19. The donor label of this sample is uncertain. The CDR3 region: CATSRGQGGTEAFF. The sequenced DNA: TGTGCCACCAGCAGAGGACAGGGGGGAACTGAAGCTTTCTTT.